A selection of T cell receptor beta chains follows, all from one sample in a study of cytomegalovirus exposure and HLA in healthy donors. Using immunoSEQ multiplex PCR, the repertoire was profiled, and TCRdb retains in-frame clones only, with some absent. The profile shows under 90,000 clones, over 70% of them singletons. Sequenced sample: PBMCs. The receptors were sampled from a man in his forties in good health and CMV-seropositive. Both conserved end residues are part of each CDR3. D genes are given only for firm matches. The size field is filled for only some rows; it gives once, few, many or a size class.

J gene,D gene,CDR3 length,V gene,clone size,CDR3 DNA,CDR3 protein
TRBJ2-5,NA,17,TRBV4-2,few,TGTGCCAGCAGCCAAGTTGTAAAAGGGGGGGCCGGAGAGACCCAGTACTTC,CASSQVVKGGAGETQYF
TRBJ1-2,NA,13,TRBV30,few,TGTGCCTGGAGTTTTTCAGGGAACTATGGCTACACCTTC,CAWSFSGNYGYTF
TRBJ2-1,NA,13,TRBV4-1,NA,TGCGCCAGCAGCCGACTAGTTTACAATGAGCAGTTCTTC,CASSRLVYNEQFF
TRBJ1-1,NA,13,TRBV9,few,TGTGCCAGCAGCGTAGGGGGGAGGACTGAAGCTTTCTTT,CASSVGGRTEAFF
TRBJ1-6,TRBD1,16,TRBV28,NA,TGTGCCAGCAGTCGGACAGGGGGCAAAGGTAATTCACCCCTCCACTTT,CASSRTGGKGNSPLHF
TRBJ1-5,TRBD1,17,TRBV7-9,NA,TGTTCCAGCAGCTTAGAATCTCGGGACAGGGTGAATCAGCCCCAGCATTTT,CSSSLESRDRVNQPQHF
TRBJ1-2,TRBD1,13,TRBV2,NA,TGTGCCAGCAGTGACAGGGGGCAGTCTGGCTACACCTTC,CASSDRGQSGYTF
TRBJ1-1,NA,13,TRBV9,NA,TGTGCCAGCAGCGTAGACTATAACACTGAAGCTTTCTTT,CASSVDYNTEAFF
TRBJ2-3,NA,15,TRBV10-1,NA,TGCGCCAGCAGTGAATTCGCGGGACTCACAGATACGCAGTATTTT,CASSEFAGLTDTQYF
TRBJ2-2,NA,17,TRBV30,once,TGTGCCTGGAGTGTAAGTTTTAAGCCCGAGAACACCGGGGAGCTGTTTTTT,CAWSVSFKPENTGELFF
TRBJ1-1,NA,15,TRBV4-1,many,TGCGCCAGCAGCCCTTCAGACAGGTACAACACTGAAGCTTTCTTT,CASSPSDRYNTEAFF
TRBJ2-1,TRBD1,14,TRBV5-1,NA,TGCGCCAGCAGAGGGACAGGGGGCTTAAATGAGCAGTTCTTC,CASRGTGGLNEQFF
TRBJ2-7,TRBD1,15,TRBV4-1,NA,TGCGCCAGCAGCCGGGCAGGACAGGGAACCTACGAGCAGTACTTC,CASSRAGQGTYEQYF
TRBJ1-1,TRBD1,13,TRBV7-6,few,TGTGCCAGCAGCCCCCCGGGACAGGGAAGGGCTTTCTTT,CASSPPGQGRAFF
TRBJ1-3,TRBD1,17,TRBV5-4,medium-sized,TGTGCCAGCAGCAGTCCTGGGGCACAGGGGCCTGGAAACACCATATATTTT,CASSSPGAQGPGNTIYF
TRBJ2-7,NA,15,TRBV7-9,NA,TGTGCCAGCAGCCAGGGTGGCCAGGCCCCCTACGAGCAGTACTTC,CASSQGGQAPYEQYF
TRBJ2-7,NA,14,TRBV30,NA,TGTGCCTGGAGTGGAGGAGGAATCTCCTACGAGCAGTACTTC,CAWSGGGISYEQYF
TRBJ1-6,NA,14,TRBV11-3,NA,TGTGCCAGCAGCGAAGGGGCCCGAAATTCACCCCTCCACTTT,CASSEGARNSPLHF
TRBJ2-1,TRBD2,16,TRBV7-9,NA,TGTGCCAGCAGCCCACGTGGGCGGGGGGCCTACAATGAGCAGTTCTTC,CASSPRGRGAYNEQFF
TRBJ1-2,TRBD1,15,TRBV6-5,NA,TGTGCCAGCAGTACAGGGGGCCCCACTAACTATGGCTACACCTTC,CASSTGGPTNYGYTF
TRBJ2-7,TRBD1,16,TRBV6-6,NA,TGTGCCAGCAGACAGCATACTACAGGGGGCTCCTACGAGCAGTACTTC,CASRQHTTGGSYEQYF
TRBJ2-1,NA,15,TRBV7-8,NA,TGTGCCAGCAGCCTGACAGACTTTCCCCTCAATGAGCAGTTCTTC,CASSLTDFPLNEQFF
TRBJ2-3,NA,12,TRBV19,once,TGTGCCAGTAGTTCTACCTCAGATACGCAGTATTTT,CASSSTSDTQYF
TRBJ2-7,TRBD2,15,TRBV5-6,NA,TGTGCCAGCAGCCCGGGGCGGGGGGGAATCTACGAGCAGTACTTC,CASSPGRGGIYEQYF
TRBJ1-1,NA,11,TRBV2,few,TGTGCCAGAGGGAGGGGTCGTGAAGCTTTCTTT,CARGRGREAFF
TRBJ2-2,TRBD1,16,TRBV6-1,few,TGTGCCAGCAGTGGACAGGGGTCGTTTGGCGCCGGGGAGCTGTTTTTT,CASSGQGSFGAGELFF
TRBJ2-1,NA,15,TRBV10-2,NA,TGCGCCAGCAGTGAGGATCAGGACTATAGCAATGAGCAGTTCTTC,CASSEDQDYSNEQFF